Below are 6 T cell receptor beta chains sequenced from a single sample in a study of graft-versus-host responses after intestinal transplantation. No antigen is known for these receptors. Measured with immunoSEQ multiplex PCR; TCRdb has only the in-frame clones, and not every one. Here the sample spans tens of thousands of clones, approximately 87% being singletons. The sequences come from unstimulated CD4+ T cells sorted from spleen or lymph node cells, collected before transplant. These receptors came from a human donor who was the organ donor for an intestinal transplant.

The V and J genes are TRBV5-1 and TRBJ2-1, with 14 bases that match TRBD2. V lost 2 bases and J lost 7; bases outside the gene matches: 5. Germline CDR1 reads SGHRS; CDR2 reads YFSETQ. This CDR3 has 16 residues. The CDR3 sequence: CASSFPTSGGANEQFF. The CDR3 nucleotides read TGCGCCAGCAGCTTCCCGACTAGCGGGGGGGCGAATGAGCAGTTCTTC.

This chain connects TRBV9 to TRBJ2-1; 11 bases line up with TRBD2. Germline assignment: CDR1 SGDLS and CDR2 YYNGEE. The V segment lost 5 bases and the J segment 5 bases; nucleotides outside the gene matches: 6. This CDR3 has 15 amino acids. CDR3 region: CASSWGLAADNEQFF. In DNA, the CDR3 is TGTGCCAGCAGTTGGGGACTAGCGGCCGACAATGAGCAGTTCTTC.

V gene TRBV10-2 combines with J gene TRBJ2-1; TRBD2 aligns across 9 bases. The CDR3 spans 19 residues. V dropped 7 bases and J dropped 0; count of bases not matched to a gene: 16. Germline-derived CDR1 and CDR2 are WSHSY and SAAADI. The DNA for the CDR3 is TGCGCCAGCAATGATAAGTTGGGGACTAGCCATCCCTCCTACAATGAGCAGTTCTTC. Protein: CASNDKLGTSHPSYNEQFF.

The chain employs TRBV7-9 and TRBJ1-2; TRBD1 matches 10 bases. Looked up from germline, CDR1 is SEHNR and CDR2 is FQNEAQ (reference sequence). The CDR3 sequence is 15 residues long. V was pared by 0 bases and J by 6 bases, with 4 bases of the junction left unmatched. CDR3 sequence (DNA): TGTGCCAGCAGCTTAGCGGGAGGGACAGGGGATGGCTACACCTTC. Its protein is CASSLAGGTGDGYTF.

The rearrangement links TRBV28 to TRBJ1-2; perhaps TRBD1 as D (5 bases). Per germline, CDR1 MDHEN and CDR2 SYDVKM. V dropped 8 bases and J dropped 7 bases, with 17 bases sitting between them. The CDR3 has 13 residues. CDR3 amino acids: CASAPSGGGGYTF. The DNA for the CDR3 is TGTGCCAGCGCTCCAAGTGGGGGGGGTGGCTACACCTTC.

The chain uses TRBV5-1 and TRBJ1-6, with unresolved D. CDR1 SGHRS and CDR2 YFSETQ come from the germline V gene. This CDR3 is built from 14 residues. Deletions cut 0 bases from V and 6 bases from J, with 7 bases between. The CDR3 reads CASSLVSGNSPLHF. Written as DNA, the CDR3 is TGCGCCAGCAGCTTGGTATCGGGTAATTCACCCCTCCACTTT.